This T cell receptor (beta chain) was recovered during a study of control samples from healthy donors and cancer patients. Measured with immunoSEQ multiplex PCR; TCRdb has only the in-frame clones, and not every one. The repertoire holds about 160,000 clones, with 85% to 95% as singletons. This receptor was obtained from a woman aged 60-75 years in good health. Sequencing used blood.

CDR3 sequence reads: CASSPSYNGGEETQYF. CDR3 nucleotides: TGTGCCAGCAGCCCTAGCTATAACGGGGGGGAGGAGACCCAGTACTTC. This rearrangement joins TRBV9 to TRBJ2-5; 8 bases match TRBD2. Germline loops: CDR1 SGDLS, CDR2 YYNGEE. The CDR3 length is 16 residues. The V segment lost 4 bases and the J segment 5 bases; nucleotides outside the gene matches: 13. Drawing the rest from reference TRBV9 and TRBJ2-5, the complete variable domain is DSGVTQTPKHLITATGQRVTLRCSPRSGDLSVYWYQQSLDQGLQFLIQYYNGEERAKGNILERFSAQQFPDLHSELNLSSLELGDSALYFCASSPSYNGGEETQYFGPGTRLLVL.